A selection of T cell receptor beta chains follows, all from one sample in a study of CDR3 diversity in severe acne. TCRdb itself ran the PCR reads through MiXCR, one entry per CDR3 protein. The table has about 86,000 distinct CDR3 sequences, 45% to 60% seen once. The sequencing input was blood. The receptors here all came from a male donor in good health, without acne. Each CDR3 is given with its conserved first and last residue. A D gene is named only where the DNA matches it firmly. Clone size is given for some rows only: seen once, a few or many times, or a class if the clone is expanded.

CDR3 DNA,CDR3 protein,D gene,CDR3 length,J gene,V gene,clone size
TGTGCCAGCAGTATTACAGGGTTCCGTGGGTTCAATCAGCCCCAGCATTTT,CASSITGFRGFNQPQHF,.,17,TRBJ1-5,TRBV6-5,.
TGCGCCAGCAGCCCCTCCGTGGGGTACGAGCAGTACTTC,CASSPSVGYEQYF,.,13,TRBJ2-7,TRBV4-1,.
TGTGCCAGCAGCTTCGGACTCCTGAACACTGAAGCTTTCTTT,CASSFGLLNTEAFF,.,14,TRBJ1-1,TRBV25-1,.
TGTGCCAGCAGTTACTCGATTTCTACAGAAGTACACTACGAGCAGTACTTC,CASSYSISTEVHYEQYF,.,17,TRBJ2-7,TRBV6-5,many
TGTGCCAGCAGCCAATTGGGGCCCCCACCCCTCCACTTT,CASSQLGPPPLHF,.,13,TRBJ1-6,TRBV3-1,many
TGTGCCAGCAGCTCACCACAGGGGAGGTCCTACAATGAGCAGTTCTTC,CASSSPQGRSYNEQFF,.,16,TRBJ2-1,TRBV5-8,many
TGTGCCAGCAACCACCGGGACTTATATTACAATGAGCAGTTCTTC,CASNHRDLYYNEQFF,.,15,TRBJ2-1,TRBV7-9,many
TGTGCCAGTCAGTCGGAGGGCTATCGCGGCTACACCTTC,CASQSEGYRGYTF,.,13,TRBJ1-2,TRBV19,.
TGCAGTGCGGAATTAGCGGGAGGGTACGAGCAGTACTTC,CSAELAGGYEQYF,TRBD2,13,TRBJ2-7,TRBV20-1,.
TGTGCCAGCAGCTTAGGGTGGGGAGATACGCAGTATTTT,CASSLGWGDTQYF,.,13,TRBJ2-3,TRBV7-6,medium-sized
TGTGCCAGCAGCGTAGGACAGGGGGGCTACGAGCAGTACTTC,CASSVGQGGYEQYF,TRBD1,14,TRBJ2-7,TRBV9,few
TGTGCCAGCAGTGGCGGGACTAGCGGGATAGGGCAGTACTTC,CASSGGTSGIGQYF,TRBD2,14,TRBJ2-7,TRBV6-4,.
TGCGCCAGCAGCCAAGATGGGACAGGTTTGACCTACGAGCAGTACTTC,CASSQDGTGLTYEQYF,TRBD1,16,TRBJ2-7,TRBV4-1,many
TGCGCCAGCACCCCCAGTGGCGGGAGGTCCTACGAGCAGTACTTC,CASTPSGGRSYEQYF,TRBD2,15,TRBJ2-7,TRBV5-1,medium-sized
TGCAGCGTTGCTATCCAGGGGTTGGCCCAGCATTTT,CSVAIQGLAQHF,.,12,TRBJ1-5,TRBV29-1,few
TGTGCCAGCAGCCAAGTTAGACTAGCGGGGGGGCAAAATGAGCAGTTCTTC,CASSQVRLAGGQNEQFF,TRBD2,17,TRBJ2-1,TRBV4-2,.
TGTGCCAGCAGTTTTCAGGGGGGTAATCAGCCCCAGCATTTT,CASSFQGGNQPQHF,TRBD1,14,TRBJ1-5,TRBV5-8,many
TGTGCCAGCAGTCCGGGACCTCCGATCTATGGCTACACCTTC,CASSPGPPIYGYTF,.,14,TRBJ1-2,TRBV6-2/TRBV6-3,once
TGCGCCAGCAGCGTGGGAACAACGGAGTTCTATGGCTACACCTTC,CASSVGTTEFYGYTF,.,15,TRBJ1-2,TRBV5-1,.
TGTGCCAGCAGTTTAGCGCGGAGGACTTGGACCCAGTACTTC,CASSLARRTWTQYF,.,14,TRBJ2-5,TRBV12-3/TRBV12-4,.
TGTGCCAGCAGCTTAGAATGGGTAAACAGGGTTGCTTTCTTT,CASSLEWVNRVAFF,.,14,TRBJ1-1,TRBV13,many
TGCAGTGCTAGAGATGGCAGGCCCGTAGGAGGGGAGCTGTTTTTT,CSARDGRPVGGELFF,.,15,TRBJ2-2,TRBV20-1,medium-sized
TGTGCCACCAGCAGAGATTCAGGGTCTACGCAGTATTTT,CATSRDSGSTQYF,.,13,TRBJ2-3,TRBV15,.
TGTGCCACCGCCCCAAGTCGCCTCGCTAGCACAGATACGCAGTATTTT,CATAPSRLASTDTQYF,.,16,TRBJ2-3,TRBV15,many
TGCAGTGCTATAGGCGGGGGCGCGTACAATGAGCAGTTCTTC,CSAIGGGAYNEQFF,.,14,TRBJ2-1,TRBV20-1,once
TGTGCCAGCAGTGTCCTACACCGACCCTACGAGCAGTACTTC,CASSVLHRPYEQYF,.,14,TRBJ2-7,TRBV2,.
TGTGCCACCAGTGATTTTCCGGGGCAGCCCCAGCATTTT,CATSDFPGQPQHF,.,13,TRBJ1-5,TRBV24-1,medium-sized
TGTGCCAGCAGCCAGTCCCCGTCCGCCTATCGTGCTTTCTTT,CASSQSPSAYRAFF,.,14,TRBJ1-1,TRBV14,few
TGTGCCAGCAGCGTAGTGGGGACTAGCGGGCAAGAGACCCAGTACTTC,CASSVVGTSGQETQYF,TRBD2,16,TRBJ2-5,TRBV9,few
TGTGCCAGTAGTACGGGGACAGGGGGTGGCGAGCAGTACTTC,CASSTGTGGGEQYF,TRBD1,14,TRBJ2-7,TRBV19,.
TGCAGTGCGAGACAGGGGGGCTATGGCTACACCTTC,CSARQGGYGYTF,TRBD1,12,TRBJ1-2,TRBV20-1,.
TGCAGTGCTAGTAGGGCTAGCGGGGGGGCAGATACGCAGTATTTT,CSASRASGGADTQYF,TRBD2,15,TRBJ2-3,TRBV20-1,.
TGTGCCAGCAGCTCGGGGAGGACTAGCGGGAGTCCTTATACGCAGTATTTT,CASSSGRTSGSPYTQYF,TRBD2,17,TRBJ2-3,TRBV11-2,.
TGTGCCAGCAGCCCCTCATTGGGGGACACTGAAGCTTTCTTT,CASSPSLGDTEAFF,.,14,TRBJ1-1,TRBV6-5,few
TGTGCCAGCAGCCCAGTCCCACCTCCAGGACTAGCGGGGGCGCAGTACTTC,CASSPVPPPGLAGAQYF,TRBD2,17,TRBJ2-7,TRBV3-1,few
TGTGCCAGCAGTTTGGGAACACGGCACTCACCCCTCCACTTT,CASSLGTRHSPLHF,.,14,TRBJ1-6,TRBV27,.
TGTGCCAGCAGCCAAGATTACGGTCAGCCCCAGCATTTT,CASSQDYGQPQHF,.,13,TRBJ1-5,TRBV4-2,few
TGCGCCAGCAGCCTAGGACAGGTTTCCTACAATGAGCAGTATTTT,CASSLGQVSYNEQYF,TRBD1,15,TRBJ2-3,TRBV7-3,once
TGTGCCACCAGCAGAGCCGGCGGAACCTACGAGCAGTACTTC,CATSRAGGTYEQYF,.,14,TRBJ2-7,TRBV15,.
TGCAGTGCCAGGCACACCGGGGAGCTGTTTTTT,CSARHTGELFF,.,11,TRBJ2-2,TRBV20-1,medium-sized
TGCAGTGCTAGAGATTTAGGAGGGCCGGAAAGCACAGATACGCAGTATTTT,CSARDLGGPESTDTQYF,.,17,TRBJ2-3,TRBV20-1,.
TGCGCCAGCAGCTCCGTAGGTGCTAGCGGGACCCCCTACGAGCAGTACTTC,CASSSVGASGTPYEQYF,TRBD2,17,TRBJ2-7,TRBV5-1,.
TGTGCCTGGAGTGTGGGGGTTTGGCGGGAGAACACTGAAGCTTTCTTT,CAWSVGVWRENTEAFF,.,16,TRBJ1-1,TRBV30,many
TGTGCCAGCAGTGAAAAAGTAGGGACTAGCGGGAACACAGATACGCAGTATTTT,CASSEKVGTSGNTDTQYF,TRBD2,18,TRBJ2-3,TRBV25-1,.
TGCAGCGTGCTGGACAGCGGGGGGACGAACACTGAAGCTTTCTTT,CSVLDSGGTNTEAFF,.,15,TRBJ1-1,TRBV29-1,.
TGTGCCAGCAGCCCCGATAGCGGGGATGACAATGAGCAGTTCTTC,CASSPDSGDDNEQFF,TRBD2,15,TRBJ2-1,TRBV7-3,.
.,CSASVGDGYTFGSGTQYF,.,18,TRBJ2-5,TRBV20-1,few
TGTGCCAGTAGTCCCGTTTCAGCTAGCGGCTACGAGCAGTACTTC,CASSPVSASGYEQYF,TRBD2,15,TRBJ2-7,TRBV19,.
TGCAGTGCGACCGGGACAGGGCTAATGGGCACCGGGGAGCTGTTTTTT,CSATGTGLMGTGELFF,TRBD1,16,TRBJ2-2,TRBV20-1,medium-sized
TGCAGTGCTAGTCTTTTTGCCGGGGCTGGAAATCAGCCCCAGCATTTT,CSASLFAGAGNQPQHF,.,16,TRBJ1-5,TRBV20-1,few
TGTGCCAGCAGCTCATCGTCCCGGGACATCTATGGCTACACCTTC,CASSSSSRDIYGYTF,.,15,TRBJ1-2,TRBV7-8,few